The clone carrying this T cell receptor beta chain was seen more than once but under ten times. This record comes from a study of OX40 agonist ivuxolimab in advanced cancers. Study information: Patients took ivuxolimab, an agonistic anti-OX40 (CD134) antibody. One hepatocellular carcinoma and two cutaneous melanoma patients partially responded.

The CDR3 has 16 amino acids. Trimming cost V 2 bases and J 2 bases, with 13 bases left between them. CDR1 is KGHSH and CDR2 is LQKENI in the germline V gene. Assay used: immunoSEQ multiplex PCR; TCRdb lists only in-frame clones, some missing. This table holds 65,000 to 100,000 clones, 70% to 90% found once. The TCR sequence derives from an adult with an advanced solid tumor such as melanoma, head and neck, liver or kidney cancer. This specimen consisted of CD4+ or CD8+ T cells sorted from blood, obtained in a trial of the OX40 agonist ivuxolimab. The J gene is TRBJ1-5, the V gene TRBV18; D perhaps matches TRBD1 (6 bases). The CDR3 loop is CASSPAEGGGNQPQHF. CDR3 coding DNA: TGTGCCAGCTCACCAGCAGAGGGGGGTGGCAATCAGCCCCAGCATTTT.